This TCR beta chain was captured by sequencing in a study of cytotoxic CD8 clonotypes in ibrutinib-treated CLL. Sequenced by immunoSEQ multiplex PCR; TCRdb stores in-frame clones only, minus some. The sample includes under 300,000 clones, more than 70% of them seen just once. The germline gives CDR1 SGDLS, CDR2 YYNGEE. The CDR3 sequence is 14 residues long. Germline trimming cut 4 bases from V and 4 bases from J; bases unmatched to any gene: 4. As for this clone: No antigen is known for it.

The study, taken as a whole, reports: Few clonotypes were public, and these shrank or held steady under treatment. Pretreatment clonality was elevated relative to age-matched healthy donors and paralleled circulating CD8+ T-cell counts.

With cryopreserved PBMCs as the source, about 2.2 micrograms of genomic DNA went to TCR beta libraries. The material was PBMCs, obtained at disease progression, from a patient treated with ibrutinib. The chain couples TRBV9 to TRBJ1-2, with TRBD1 matching 10 bases. This TCR was sampled from a human donor with chronic lymphocytic leukemia. In nucleotides, the CDR3 is TGTGCCAGCAGCACCAGGGACAGGGGCTATGGCTACACCTTC. Translation: CASSTRDRGYGYTF.